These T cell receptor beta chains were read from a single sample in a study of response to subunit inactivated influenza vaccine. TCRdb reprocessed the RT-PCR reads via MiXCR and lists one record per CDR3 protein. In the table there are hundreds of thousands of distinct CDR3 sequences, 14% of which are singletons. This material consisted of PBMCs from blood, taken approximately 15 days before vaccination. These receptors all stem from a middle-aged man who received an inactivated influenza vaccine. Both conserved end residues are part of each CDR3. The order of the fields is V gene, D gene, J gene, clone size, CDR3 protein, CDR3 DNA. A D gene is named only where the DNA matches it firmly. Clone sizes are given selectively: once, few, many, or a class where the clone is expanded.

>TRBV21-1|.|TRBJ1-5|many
CASSEAGSEQPQHF
TGTGCCAGCAGCGAAGCGGGTAGTGAACAGCCCCAGCATTTT
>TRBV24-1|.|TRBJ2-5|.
CATSDSGQLKETQYF
TGTGCCACCAGTGATTCGGGGCAGCTTAAAGAGACCCAGTACTTC
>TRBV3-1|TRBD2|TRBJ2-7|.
CASSQAGGAYEQYF
TGTGCCAGCAGCCAAGCCGGGGGGGCCTACGAGCAGTACTTC
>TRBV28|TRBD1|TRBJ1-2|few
CASRPSTGQGNYGYTF
TGTGCCAGCAGACCAAGCACCGGACAGGGAAACTATGGCTACACCTTC
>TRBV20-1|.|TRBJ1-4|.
CSARDRPKQIF
TGCAGTGCTAGAGATCGGCCCAAGCAGATTTTT
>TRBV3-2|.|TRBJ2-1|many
CASSQVQLAGGYNEQFF
TGTGCCAGCAGCCAAGTACAACTAGCGGGGGGGTACAATGAGCAGTTCTTC
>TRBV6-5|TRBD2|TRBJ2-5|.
CASSYRLAGLKETQYF
TGTGCCAGCAGTTACCGGCTAGCGGGGTTGAAAGAGACCCAGTACTTC
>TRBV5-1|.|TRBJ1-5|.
CASSLVPTAGNQPQHF
TGCGCCAGCAGCTTGGTTCCGACCGCAGGCAATCAGCCCCAGCATTTT
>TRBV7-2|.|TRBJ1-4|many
CASSLGAPQKKLFF
TGTGCCAGCAGTCTAGGGGCCCCACAAAAAAAACTGTTTTTT
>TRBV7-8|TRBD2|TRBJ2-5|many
CASSLDGLAGATQYF
TGTGCCAGCAGCTTAGATGGACTAGCGGGAGCCACCCAGTACTTC
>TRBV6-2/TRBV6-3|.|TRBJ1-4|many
CASSRGQYEGEKLFF
TGTGCCAGCAGCCGAGGACAGTACGAGGGAGAAAAACTGTTTTTT
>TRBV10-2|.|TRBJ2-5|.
CASRQQGAGETQYF
TGCGCCAGCAGACAACAGGGTGCGGGAGAGACCCAGTACTTC
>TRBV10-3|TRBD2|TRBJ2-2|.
CAISLAGGTGELFF
TGTGCCATCAGCCTAGCGGGGGGCACCGGGGAGCTGTTTTTT
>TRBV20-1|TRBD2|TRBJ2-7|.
CSARDERSGRGIYEQYF
TGCAGTGCTAGAGATGAGAGGAGCGGGAGAGGAATCTACGAGCAGTACTTC
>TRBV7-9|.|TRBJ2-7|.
CASSFQNWVSGQYF
TGTGCCAGCAGCTTCCAGAATTGGGTTTCTGGGCAGTACTTC
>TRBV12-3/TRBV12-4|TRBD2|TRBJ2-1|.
CASSPEPEWTSGGNEQFF
TGTGCCAGCAGTCCCGAACCCGAATGGACTAGCGGGGGGAATGAGCAGTTCTTC
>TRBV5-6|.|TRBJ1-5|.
CASSSRGGTGPQHF
TGTGCCAGCAGCTCGCGGGGTGGGACCGGGCCCCAGCATTTT
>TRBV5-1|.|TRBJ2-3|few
CASSFTFSTDTQYF
TGCGCCAGCAGCTTTACTTTTTCCACAGATACGCAGTATTTT
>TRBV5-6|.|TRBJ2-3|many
CASSALGRGSTDTQYF
TGTGCCAGCAGCGCCCTAGGACGGGGGAGCACAGATACGCAGTATTTT
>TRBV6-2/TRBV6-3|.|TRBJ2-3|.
CASNQWGPDTQYF
TGTGCCAGCAACCAATGGGGTCCAGATACGCAGTATTTT
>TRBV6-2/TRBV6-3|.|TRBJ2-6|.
CASSYLADTGANVLTF
TGTGCCAGCAGTTACCTGGCAGACACCGGGGCCAACGTCCTGACTTTC
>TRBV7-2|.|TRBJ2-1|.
CASSLGVESSQQFF
TGTGCCAGCAGCTTAGGGGTCGAGTCTTCCCAGCAGTTCTTC
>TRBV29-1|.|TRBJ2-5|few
CSVRIIQETQYF
TGCAGCGTTCGGATTATCCAAGAGACCCAGTACTTC
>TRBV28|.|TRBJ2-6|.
CASSRYRVGANVLTF
TGTGCCAGCAGCCGCTACAGGGTTGGGGCCAACGTCCTGACTTTC
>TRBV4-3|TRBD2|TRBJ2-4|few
CASSQEAYGRAGNIQYF
TGCGCCAGCAGCCAAGAGGCCTACGGGAGGGCAGGAAACATTCAGTACTTC
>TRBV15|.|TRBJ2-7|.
CATSREGVGAYEQYF
TGTGCCACCAGCAGAGAAGGGGTGGGAGCCTACGAGCAGTACTTC
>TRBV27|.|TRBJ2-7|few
CASSLAGALNEQYF
TGTGCCAGCAGTTTGGCAGGGGCGCTGAACGAGCAGTACTTC
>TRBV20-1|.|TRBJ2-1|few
CSARGLLNEQFF
TGCAGTGCTAGAGGACTATTAAATGAGCAGTTCTTC
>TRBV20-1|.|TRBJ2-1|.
CSARDTHGSSYNEQFF
TGCAGTGCTAGAGATACCCATGGGAGCTCCTACAATGAGCAGTTCTTC
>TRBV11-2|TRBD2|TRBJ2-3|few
CASSLTSGWDTQYF
TGTGCCAGCAGCTTAACTAGCGGGTGGGATACGCAGTATTTT
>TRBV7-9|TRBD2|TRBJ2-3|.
CASSLTGLAMDTQYF
TGTGCCAGCAGCTTAACCGGACTAGCTATGGATACGCAGTATTTT
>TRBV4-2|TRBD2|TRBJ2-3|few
CASSRAGLANTDTQYF
TGTGCCAGCAGCCGAGCTGGACTAGCGAACACAGATACGCAGTATTTT
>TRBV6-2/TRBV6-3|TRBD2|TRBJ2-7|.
CASSLRTSGGRKGYEQYF
TGTGCCAGCAGTTTAAGGACTAGCGGGGGACGTAAGGGGTACGAGCAGTACTTC
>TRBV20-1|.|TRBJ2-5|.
CSASAKRGETQYF
TGCAGTGCTAGCGCAAAGCGAGGGGAGACCCAGTACTTC
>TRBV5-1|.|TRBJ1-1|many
CASSTSGTSTEAFF
TGCGCCAGCAGCACCTCCGGGACTTCCACTGAAGCTTTCTTT
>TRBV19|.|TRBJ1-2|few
CASFSSRRGLPYRYGYTF
TGTGCCAGTTTCTCGAGCCGGAGGGGCCTCCCATATCGTTATGGCTACACCTTC
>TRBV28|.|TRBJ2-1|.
CASSLPVRGRNNEQFF
TGTGCCAGCAGTCTACCCGTGCGGGGACGAAACAATGAGCAGTTCTTC
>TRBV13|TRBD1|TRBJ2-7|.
CASSPGQKPYEQYF
TGTGCCAGCAGCCCGGGACAGAAGCCCTACGAGCAGTACTTC
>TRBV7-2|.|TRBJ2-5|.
CASSLFEGQTQYF
TGTGCCAGCAGCTTATTCGAGGGACAGACCCAGTACTTC
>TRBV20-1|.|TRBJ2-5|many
CSASIAGRGQETQYF
TGCAGTGCTAGTATTGCCGGGAGAGGCCAAGAGACCCAGTACTTC
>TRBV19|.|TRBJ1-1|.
CASSIQKNTEAFF
TGTGCCAGTAGTATCCAGAAGAACACTGAAGCTTTCTTT
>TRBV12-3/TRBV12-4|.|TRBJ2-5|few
CASSLGTGLQETQYF
TGTGCCAGCAGTTTGGGGACTGGACTCCAAGAGACCCAGTACTTC
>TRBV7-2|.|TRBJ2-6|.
CASRTVPDGANVLTF
TGTGCCAGCAGAACGGTCCCAGACGGGGCCAACGTCCTGACTTTC
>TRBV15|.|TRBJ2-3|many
CATSRDLLVTDTQYF
TGTGCCACCAGCAGAGATCTTCTAGTAACAGATACGCAGTATTTT
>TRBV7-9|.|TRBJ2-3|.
CASSFGLGADTQYF
TGTGCCAGCAGCTTCGGATTGGGCGCAGATACGCAGTATTTT
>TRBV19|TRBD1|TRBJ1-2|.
CASTRTGGIGYTF
TGTGCCAGTACCCGGACAGGGGGTATTGGCTACACCTTC
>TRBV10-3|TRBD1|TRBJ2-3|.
CAIKGTGTDTQYF
TGTGCCATTAAAGGGACAGGCACAGATACGCAGTATTTT
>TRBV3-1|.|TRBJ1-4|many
CASSQGREKLFF
TGTGCCAGCAGCCAGGGGCGAGAAAAACTGTTTTTT
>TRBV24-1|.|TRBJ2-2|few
CATSDLQPGVGELFF
TGTGCCACCAGTGATTTGCAACCGGGCGTCGGGGAGCTGTTTTTT
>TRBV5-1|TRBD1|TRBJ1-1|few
CASSLGQTGGYITEAFF
TGCGCCAGCAGCTTGGGGCAGACAGGGGGCTATATCACTGAAGCTTTCTTT
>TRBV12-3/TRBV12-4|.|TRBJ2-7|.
CARGCGGLYEQYF
TGTGCCAGGGGATGTGGGGGGCTCTACGAGCAGTACTTC
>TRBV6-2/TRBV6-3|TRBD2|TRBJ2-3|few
CASKSSGDYNTDTQYF
TGTGCCAGCAAATCTTCTGGGGACTACAACACAGATACGCAGTATTTT
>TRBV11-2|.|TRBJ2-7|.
CASSPYAAGDEQYF
TGTGCCAGCAGCCCCTACGCAGCGGGCGACGAGCAGTACTTC
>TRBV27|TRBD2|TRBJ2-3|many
CASSPASGYTDTQYF
TGTGCCAGCAGTCCCGCTAGCGGTTACACAGATACGCAGTATTTT
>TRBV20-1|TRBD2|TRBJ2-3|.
CSARPMAAGRTDTQYF
TGCAGTGCTAGGCCCATGGCAGCGGGGCGCACAGATACGCAGTATTTT
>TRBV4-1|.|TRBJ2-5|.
CASSQPWAGSKETQYF
TGCGCCAGCAGCCAGCCCTGGGCGGGGTCGAAAGAGACCCAGTACTTC
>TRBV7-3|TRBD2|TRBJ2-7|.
CASSPQGGSNNEQYF
TGTGCCAGCAGCCCCCAGGGCGGGAGTAACAACGAGCAGTACTTC
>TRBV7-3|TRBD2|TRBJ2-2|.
CASSAAGLGTGELFF
TGTGCCAGCAGCGCAGCGGGATTAGGCACCGGGGAGCTGTTTTTT
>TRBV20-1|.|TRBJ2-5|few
CSARGTTQETQYF
TGCAGTGCTAGGGGGACCACGCAAGAGACCCAGTACTTC
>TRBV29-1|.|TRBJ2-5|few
CSVEDVIQETQYF
TGCAGCGTTGAAGATGTGATCCAAGAGACCCAGTACTTC